The rows below give T cell receptor beta chains drawn from one sample of a study of memory CD4+ T cells and cytomegalovirus serostatus. Repertoires were generated with immunoSEQ multiplex PCR, while TCRdb's copy carries only in-frame clones and drops some. Here the sample spans 45,000 to 50,000 clones, 78% being singletons. The sequenced material came from memory CD4+ T cells from blood. The receptors stem from an adult in good health and CMV-seronegative. Each CDR3 is given with its conserved first and last residue. The order of the fields is clone size, V gene, D gene, J gene, CDR3 DNA, CDR3 protein. The D gene is left open where the match is weak. Not all rows give a size; the values are once, few, many and, for expanded clones, a class.

size: few
V: TRBV5-6
D: .
J: TRBJ1-1
DNA: TGTGCCAGCAGCCTCTACGAGGATTCGGGGACTGAAGCTTTCTTT
CDR3: CASSLYEDSGTEAFF

size: .
V: TRBV5-1
D: TRBD2
J: TRBJ2-3
DNA: TGCGCCAGCAGCTTGGTGATTGAGGGAGGGCCCCCATCGAGCACAGATACGCAGTATTTT
CDR3: CASSLVIEGGPPSSTDTQYF

size: .
V: TRBV6-6
D: .
J: TRBJ1-2
DNA: TGTGCCAGCAGAATAACAGGGTCTGGCTACACCTTC
CDR3: CASRITGSGYTF

size: .
V: TRBV10-3
D: .
J: TRBJ1-2
DNA: TGTGCCATCAGTCAGGGGTTGGATGGCTACACCTTC
CDR3: CAISQGLDGYTF

size: .
V: TRBV7-2
D: TRBD1
J: TRBJ1-5
DNA: TGTGCCAGCAGCTTATCAGGGGGCTCCTATCAGCCCCAGCATTTT
CDR3: CASSLSGGSYQPQHF

size: .
V: TRBV28
D: TRBD1
J: TRBJ1-3
DNA: TGTGCCAGCAGTTTATGGCCCGGCCAGGGGGGCACCATATATTTT
CDR3: CASSLWPGQGGTIYF

size: .
V: TRBV11-2
D: TRBD1
J: TRBJ2-7
DNA: TGTGCCAGCAGCTCGACAGGGTTGGGCGAGCAGTACTTC
CDR3: CASSSTGLGEQYF

size: .
V: TRBV7-9
D: .
J: TRBJ1-2
DNA: TGTGCCAGCAGCTTAGCAGGGGAACTCCTCACCTTC
CDR3: CASSLAGELLTF

size: .
V: TRBV11-2
D: .
J: TRBJ2-3
DNA: TGTGCCAGCAGCTTAACTGGAGATACGCAGTATTTT
CDR3: CASSLTGDTQYF

size: .
V: TRBV7-7
D: TRBD2
J: TRBJ2-5
DNA: TGTGCCAGCAGCTTAGGGACTAGCGGACTCCCAGAGGAGACCCAGTACTTC
CDR3: CASSLGTSGLPEETQYF

size: .
V: TRBV6-5
D: .
J: TRBJ2-7
DNA: TGTGCCAGCAGCGTGCAGGGTTCCTACGAGCAGTACTTC
CDR3: CASSVQGSYEQYF

size: .
V: TRBV11-3
D: .
J: TRBJ2-7
DNA: TGTGCCAGCAGCTATCGAAGTGGCGAGCAGTACTTC
CDR3: CASSYRSGEQYF

size: .
V: TRBV7-2
D: .
J: TRBJ2-5
DNA: TGTGCCAGCAGCCGAGCGGCAGTTCAAGAGACCCAGTACTTC
CDR3: CASSRAAVQETQYF

size: .
V: TRBV27
D: TRBD2
J: TRBJ2-1
DNA: TGTGCCAGCAGTTTAGGGGCTAGCGGGTACCCCAATGAGCAGTTCTTC
CDR3: CASSLGASGYPNEQFF

size: medium-sized
V: TRBV19
D: .
J: TRBJ2-7
DNA: TGTGCCAGTAGTATGGACCAGGCCCCCTACGAGCAGTACTTC
CDR3: CASSMDQAPYEQYF

size: .
V: TRBV29-1
D: TRBD2
J: TRBJ2-1
DNA: TGCAGCGTACCTAGCGGCTCCTACAATGAGCAGTTCTTC
CDR3: CSVPSGSYNEQFF

size: .
V: TRBV19
D: TRBD1
J: TRBJ1-4
DNA: TGTGCCAGTAGTATTGGGGGACAGACTAATGAAAAACTGTTTTTT
CDR3: CASSIGGQTNEKLFF

size: .
V: TRBV27
D: .
J: TRBJ2-4
DNA: TGTGCCAGCAGTTTATCCAGGGGAGACATTCAGTACTTC
CDR3: CASSLSRGDIQYF

size: .
V: TRBV7-8
D: .
J: TRBJ2-2
DNA: TGTGCCAGCAGCTTGGACTCGGGCACCGGGGAGCTGTTTTTT
CDR3: CASSLDSGTGELFF

size: .
V: TRBV28
D: TRBD2
J: TRBJ2-2
DNA: TGTGCCAGCAGCGGGGGCGTGGGTCGGACTAGCGGGAGCCTCACGAACACCGGGGAGCTGTTTTTT
CDR3: CASSGGVGRTSGSLTNTGELFF

size: .
V: TRBV28
D: TRBD2
J: TRBJ2-5
DNA: TGTGCCAGCAACCGTATAGCGGGAGGTAAAGAGACCCAGTACTTC
CDR3: CASNRIAGGKETQYF

size: .
V: TRBV7-7
D: .
J: TRBJ1-3
DNA: TGTGCCAGCAGCTCGAGTTCCGGAAACACCATATATTTT
CDR3: CASSSSSGNTIYF

size: .
V: TRBV6-1
D: .
J: TRBJ2-7
DNA: TGTGCCAGCAGTGAAGCGAGCAAAGCGGAGCAGTACTTC
CDR3: CASSEASKAEQYF

size: .
V: TRBV6-1
D: .
J: TRBJ2-7
DNA: TGTGCCAGCAGTGAAGCGCCGTCCTACGAGCAGTACTTC
CDR3: CASSEAPSYEQYF

size: few
V: TRBV6-5
D: .
J: TRBJ1-5
DNA: TGTGCCAGCAGCCCTGACAAATCCCAGCCCCAGCATTTT
CDR3: CASSPDKSQPQHF

size: few
V: TRBV5-1
D: .
J: TRBJ1-5
DNA: TGCGCCAACCCCCCGGGCGAGAACAATCAGCCCCAGCATTTT
CDR3: CANPPGENNQPQHF

size: medium-sized
V: TRBV7-9
D: .
J: TRBJ1-2
DNA: TGTGCCAGCACAAATGATGGCTATGGCTACACCTTC
CDR3: CASTNDGYGYTF

size: .
V: TRBV11-2
D: .
J: TRBJ1-1
DNA: TGTGCCAGCAGCTCAGTCAGGGGAAGGGACACTGAAGCTTTCTTT
CDR3: CASSSVRGRDTEAFF

size: .
V: TRBV2
D: .
J: TRBJ1-5
DNA: TGTGCCAGCAGTGCTGCTGGGGGCCCAAATCAGCCCCAGCATTTT
CDR3: CASSAAGGPNQPQHF

size: few
V: TRBV5-6
D: .
J: TRBJ1-3
DNA: TGTGCCAGCAGCACCCCTTCCGACATTTGGTCTGGAAACACCATATATTTT
CDR3: CASSTPSDIWSGNTIYF

size: .
V: TRBV5-6
D: .
J: TRBJ1-1
DNA: TGTGCCAGCAGCTTGGTTTCGCCCGCCAGGGCTGAAGCTTTCTTT
CDR3: CASSLVSPARAEAFF

size: .
V: TRBV11-2
D: TRBD1
J: TRBJ1-2
DNA: TGTGCCAGCAGCCAAAACAGGGGGCACTACACCTTC
CDR3: CASSQNRGHYTF

size: .
V: TRBV12-5
D: TRBD1
J: TRBJ2-2
DNA: TGTGCTAGTGGTTTGGTCCGACAGGGCCCCGGGGAGCTGTTTTTT
CDR3: CASGLVRQGPGELFF

size: .
V: TRBV5-1
D: .
J: TRBJ2-3
DNA: TGCGCCAGCAGCCGGGAGGGACAGGCTGGCACAGATACGCAGTATTTT
CDR3: CASSREGQAGTDTQYF

size: .
V: TRBV9
D: .
J: TRBJ2-1
DNA: TGTGCCAGCGCACCCGGGGCGAGCGGTTACAATGAGCAGTTCTTC
CDR3: CASAPGASGYNEQFF

size: .
V: TRBV5-1
D: TRBD2
J: TRBJ2-1
DNA: TGCGCCAGCAGCTTGGATGGCGGGAGGGGTTACAATGAGCAGTTCTTC
CDR3: CASSLDGGRGYNEQFF

size: .
V: TRBV7-6
D: TRBD1
J: TRBJ2-5
DNA: TGTGCCAGCAGCCCCCTTGGACAGGTCCAAGAGACCCAGTACTTC
CDR3: CASSPLGQVQETQYF

size: .
V: TRBV5-6
D: .
J: TRBJ1-1
DNA: TGTGCCAGCAGCTTGGGTCGGGGCGGCACTGAAGCTTTCTTT
CDR3: CASSLGRGGTEAFF

size: .
V: TRBV29-1
D: .
J: TRBJ2-5
DNA: TGCAGCGGCACGGGGAAGACCCAGTACTTC
CDR3: CSGTGKTQYF

size: .
V: TRBV7-6
D: .
J: TRBJ1-1
DNA: TGTGCCAGCAGCTTAGGGTCTCTGTCAGGGCTGAACACTGAAGCTTTCTTT
CDR3: CASSLGSLSGLNTEAFF

size: once
V: TRBV5-1
D: TRBD2
J: TRBJ2-3
DNA: TGCGCCAGCAGCGACACTAGCGGGAGCACAGATACGCAGTATTTT
CDR3: CASSDTSGSTDTQYF

size: .
V: TRBV11-2
D: TRBD2
J: TRBJ2-7
DNA: TGTGCCAGCAGCCCAACCCTAGCGGGAGGAGTCTACGAGCAGCACTTC
CDR3: CASSPTLAGGVYEQHF

size: few
V: TRBV2
D: .
J: TRBJ2-3
DNA: TGTGCCAGCAGTGAAGTGGTAGGAGATACGCAGTATTTT
CDR3: CASSEVVGDTQYF

size: .
V: TRBV19
D: TRBD2
J: TRBJ2-2
DNA: TGTGCCAGTAGTATCCCGGGACTAGCGGCCACCGGGGAGCTGTTTTTT
CDR3: CASSIPGLAATGELFF

size: .
V: TRBV10-3
D: .
J: TRBJ1-5
DNA: TGTGCCATCAGTGAGGGGAATCAGCCCCAGCATTTT
CDR3: CAISEGNQPQHF

size: few
V: TRBV5-4
D: TRBD2
J: TRBJ2-3
DNA: TGTGCCAGCAGCCCTAGCGGGAGGGCCGATACGCAGTATTTT
CDR3: CASSPSGRADTQYF

size: .
V: TRBV23-1
D: .
J: TRBJ2-3
DNA: TGCGCCAGCATCCCCCCCTTAAGCACAGATACGCAGTATTTT
CDR3: CASIPPLSTDTQYF

size: .
V: TRBV30
D: .
J: TRBJ1-2
DNA: TGTGCCTGGACCCCCAAGCGGGGCTACACCTTC
CDR3: CAWTPKRGYTF

size: .
V: TRBV7-2
D: TRBD2
J: TRBJ2-1
DNA: TGTGCCAGCAGCCCCCATGGACTAGCGGGAGTTCTATCCTACAATGAGCAGTTCTTC
CDR3: CASSPHGLAGVLSYNEQFF

size: .
V: TRBV30
D: .
J: TRBJ1-6
DNA: TGTGCCTGCATGACGTCCGGGACAAAGGGCAATTCACCCCTCCACTTT
CDR3: CACMTSGTKGNSPLHF

size: .
V: TRBV6-6
D: .
J: TRBJ1-1
DNA: TGTGCCAGCAGCGAAAGGGGCACTGAAGCTTTCTTT
CDR3: CASSERGTEAFF

size: .
V: TRBV13
D: .
J: TRBJ1-4
DNA: TGTGCCAGCAGCTTAGGCCTCCCCCCGCGGCCACGGGAAGAAAAACTGTTTTTT
CDR3: CASSLGLPPRPREEKLFF

size: once
V: TRBV20-1
D: .
J: TRBJ2-7
DNA: TGCAGTGCCCACTGCGAGCAGTACTTC
CDR3: CSAHCEQYF

size: .
V: TRBV7-7
D: .
J: TRBJ2-3
DNA: TGTGCCAGCAGCTTAGGTGGATATAGCACAGATACGCAGTATTTT
CDR3: CASSLGGYSTDTQYF

size: .
V: TRBV6-6
D: TRBD1
J: TRBJ2-7
DNA: TGTGCCAGCAGTTATTTGGGACAGGAGTCCTCCTACGAGCAGTACTTC
CDR3: CASSYLGQESSYEQYF

size: .
V: TRBV6-1
D: .
J: TRBJ1-2
DNA: TGTGCCAGCAGTGCCGCAGGCATCTATGGCTACACCTTC
CDR3: CASSAAGIYGYTF